This T cell receptor (beta chain) comes out of a study of CD8 T cells in ankylosing spondylitis. Findings and limits, study-wide: What seemed typical of ankylosing spondylitis blood was a TCR beta motif built from roughly 8 highly homologous variants. Certain motif variants had earlier been reported in reactive arthritis synovial fluid and blood.

This CDR3 has 15 amino acids. V was shortened by 3 bases and J by 3 bases, with 11 bases between the two germline ends. Per the germline V gene, CDR1 is SGHDN and CDR2 is FVKESK. TCR beta libraries were made by quantitative 5'-RACE with molecular barcodes. TCRdb recomputed calls from the 5' RACE reads with MiXCR, one row per CDR3 protein. In the table there are 350,000 or so distinct CDR3 sequences, approximately 15% of which are singletons. This clonotype was recorded many times. Its matching antigen is unknown. This chain links TRBV14 with TRBJ2-2; D is unclear. What was sequenced was blood, either unsorted or a sorted T cell fraction (not recorded which). The clonotype was recovered from a male donor with ankylosing spondylitis or in good health (not recorded which). For the CDR3, the DNA is TGTGCCAGCAGCCAGAGAGGAGAGTACACCGGGGAGCTGTTTTTT. As protein: CASSQRGEYTGELFF.